A single sample is the source of the 5 T cell receptor beta chains below, sequenced in a study of cytomegalovirus exposure and HLA in healthy donors. A multiplex PCR was run with 60 Vbeta primers and 13 Jbeta primers. Profiling relied on immunoSEQ multiplex PCR, and the TCRdb table lists in-frame clones only, not all of them. The sample holds 250,000 to 350,000 clones, 80% seen once. Input material: PBMCs. These receptors originate from a girl aged 2-10 years in good health and CMV-seronegative.

The chain employs TRBV7-9 and TRBJ1-4; D is unresolved. The CDR3 is made up of 17 amino acids. Trimming removed 6 bases at V and 2 bases at J, with 19 bases between. CDR1 SEHNR and CDR2 FQNEAQ come from the germline V gene (reference sequence). The CDR3 is CASRPRRDTRTNEKLFF. The DNA for the CDR3 is TGTGCCAGCAGGCCGAGACGGGATACACGGACTAATGAAAAACTGTTTTTT.

The chain recombines TRBV10-3 with TRBJ2-3, with 7 nucleotides matching TRBD1. The CDR3 covers 13 residues. J gave up 8 bases and V 7 bases, and 9 bases lay outside the gene matches. Germline V CDR1 and CDR2: ENHRY, SYGVKD. CDR3 protein: CAIKGQSMGTQYF. The CDR3 region has the DNA TGTGCCATCAAGGGACAGTCCATGGGTACGCAGTATTTT.

The chain is built from TRBV7-2 and TRBJ2-5; a weak D match, TRBD1 (5 bases). The CDR3 totals 17 residues. The germline V gene has CDR1 SGHTA and CDR2 FQGNSA. The germline V and J ends were trimmed by 7 bases and 1 base, with 22 bases remaining between them. The CDR3 reads CASTRNPDSTSQETQYF. The CDR3 DNA sequence: TGTGCCAGCACCCGAAACCCAGACAGTACTTCCCAAGAGACCCAGTACTTC.

The chain joins TRBV28 to TRBJ1-2; no clear D gene. The V gene's germline CDR1 is MDHEN and CDR2 SYDVKM. The CDR3 covers 12 residues. Trimming took 4 bases from V and 7 from J, leaving 10 bases between them. This chain's CDR3 is CASSYLSRGYTF. The CDR3 DNA reads as TGTGCCAGCAGTTACCTATCTCGTGGCTACACCTTC.

The rearrangement links TRBV27 to TRBJ1-5; D unresolved. CDR3 size: 13 residues. V was cut by 3 bases and J by 5 bases, with 8 bases left in between. CDR1 is MNHEY and CDR2 is SMNVEV in the germline V gene (reference sequence). The CDR3, as DNA: TGTGCCAGCAGTTTGGCCGGAGATCAGCCCCAGCATTTT. It encodes CASSLAGDQPQHF.